What follows are 13 T cell receptor beta chains derived from one specimen sequenced in a study of T-cell reconstitution after alpha-beta-depleted transplantation in children. Unique molecular identifiers were used in preparing the TCRbeta library. TCRdb re-called the PCR reads through MiXCR, storing one row per CDR3 protein. The data hold some 350,000 distinct CDR3 sequences, with around 15% observed a single time. Material: PBMCs, mostly from graft donor cells, obtained 360 days after TCRalphabeta/CD19-depleted stem cell transplant. The receptors shown here come from a male patient between 2 and 15 years old who had a stem cell transplant for acute lymphoblastic leukemia, so the T cells may come from the graft donor.

The chain couples TRBV28 to TRBJ2-1, with 8 bases matching TRBD2. The J segment lost 4 bases and the V segment lost 8 bases, leaving 7 bases of the junction unmatched. The germline gives CDR1 MDHEN, CDR2 SYDVKM. The CDR3 sequence is 14 residues long. This chain's CDR3 is CASGRTSFYNEQFF. The CDR3 DNA reads TGTGCCAGCGGGAGGACTAGCTTTTACAATGAGCAGTTCTTC. The variable domain in full, completed from reference TRBV28 and TRBJ2-1, reads DVKVTQSSRYLVKRTGEKVFLECVQDMDHENMFWYRQDPGLGLRLIYFSYDVKMKEKGDIPEGYSVSREKKERFSLILESASTNQTSMYLCASGRTSFYNEQFFGPGTRLTVL.

This clonotype has just a few counts. The J gene is TRBJ2-4, the V gene TRBV29-1, with 8 bases aligning to TRBD2. The V and J ends lost 3 bases and 7 bases, in that order; junction bases with no gene match: 11. This CDR3 comprises 15 residues. The germline V gene encodes CDR1 SQVTM and CDR2 ANQGSEA. This CDR3 reads CSVEDSGMKGNIQYF. The CDR3 DNA is TGCAGCGTTGAGGATAGCGGGATGAAGGGGAACATTCAGTACTTC.

This clonotype was recorded a few times. The CDR3 spells CATRLQGLLYQPQHF. CDR3 coding DNA: TGTGCCACACGCCTGCAGGGTCTACTCTATCAGCCCCAGCATTTT. The V gene is TRBV6-2 or TRBV6-3, the J gene TRBJ1-5, with a tentative D call TRBD1 (5 bases). Trimming shortened V by 10 bases and J by 5 bases, and 21 bases separated the two germline ends. This CDR3 region has 15 residues. CDR1 and CDR2 from the germline V gene are MNHEY and SVGEGT.

This clonotype appeared a few times. This sequence joins TRBV4-1 and TRBJ2-1; TRBD2 matches at 9 bases. Losses at the gene ends were 0 bases for V and 12 bases for J; bases not matched to a gene: 18. The CDR3 runs to 18 residues. Germline CDR1 and CDR2: MGHRA and YSYEKL. The CDR3 reads CASSQDPPTEREVGRQFF. CDR3 bases: TGCGCCAGCAGCCAAGATCCCCCTACGGAGCGGGAGGTTGGGCGGCAGTTCTTC.

The CDR3 reads CASSLRTSPGELFF. CDR3 nucleotide sequence: TGCGCCAGCAGCTTGAGGACTAGCCCCGGGGAGCTGTTTTTT. V and J are TRBV5-1 and TRBJ2-2; 8 bases are a match to TRBD2. Losses at the gene ends were 1 base for V and 6 bases for J; bases not matched to a gene: 2. CDR1 and CDR2 (germline): SGHRS, YFSETQ. The CDR3 is 14 residues long.

This clonotype came up a few times. J is TRBJ2-4 and V is TRBV28; TRBD1 aligns across 7 bases. Germline CDR1 is MDHEN and CDR2 is SYDVKM. The trim removed 5 bases at V and 1 base at J, leaving 11 bases unmatched. CDR3 size: 17 residues. The CDR3 sequence: CASSTKTGYGAKNIQYF. CDR3 DNA sequence: TGTGCCAGCAGTACAAAGACAGGGTACGGGGCCAAAAACATTCAGTACTTC.

There are a few counts of this clonotype. The chain uses TRBV10-2 and TRBJ2-1, with 7 nucleotides matching TRBD2. CDR3 length equals 14 residues. The germline gives CDR1 WSHSY, CDR2 SAAADI. The trim removed 6 bases at V and 8 bases at J, leaving 10 bases unmatched. DNA of the CDR3: TGCGCCAGCAGAGGACTAGGAAGAGTGGATGAGCAGTTCTTC. Protein sequence: CASRGLGRVDEQFF.

The chain carries TRBV24-1 and TRBJ2-1; 7 nucleotides align to TRBD1. Germline CDR1 and CDR2: KGHDR and SFDVKD. J lost 9 bases, V lost 9 bases, and 10 bases had no gene match. This CDR3 is 13 amino acids long. CDR3 residues: CATGRGLEIEQFF. The CDR3 coding sequence is TGTGCCACCGGTAGGGGGCTAGAGATTGAGCAGTTCTTC.

The chain joins TRBV4-3 to TRBJ2-1, with D possibly matching TRBD1 (7 bases). V shed 8 bases and J shed 9 bases, with 23 bases lying between them. The CDR3 runs 15 residues. CDR1 is LGHNA and CDR2 is YSLEER in the germline V gene. CDR3 sequence reads: CASRYGAAGGSEQFF. Written as DNA, the CDR3 is TGCGCCAGCCGGTACGGCGCGGCAGGGGGGAGTGAGCAGTTCTTC.

A few counts support this clonotype. The gene calls are TRBV7-9 and TRBJ2-1; D unclear. From germline, CDR1 is SEHNR and CDR2 FQNEAQ (reference sequence). This CDR3 contains 14 residues. V was trimmed by 0 bases and J by 9 bases, leaving 12 bases between them. Here the CDR3 reads CASSLALSVGEQFF. The CDR3 nucleotides read TGTGCCAGCAGCTTAGCGCTTAGTGTAGGTGAGCAGTTCTTC.

This clonotype occurred a few times. The gene calls are TRBV4-2 and TRBJ2-1; 11 bases are a match to TRBD2. The V gene's germline CDR1 is LGHNA and CDR2 YNFKEQ. V shed 6 bases, J shed 2 bases, and the junction held 6 bases outside the gene matches. The CDR3 totals 16 residues. CDR3 bases: TGTGCCAGCAGTCCCCTAGCGGGAGGAGCCTACAATGAGCAGTTCTTC. Translation gives CASSPLAGGAYNEQFF.

This clonotype was counted only a few times. The chain links TRBV28 to TRBJ1-5; TRBD1 might be the D (5 bases). V lost 3 bases to trimming and J lost 6 bases, with 15 bases between them. The CDR3 totals 15 residues. The germline V gene has CDR1 MDHEN and CDR2 SYDVKM. CDR3 in amino acids: CASSLGPVAAQPQHF. The CDR3 region has the DNA TGTGCCAGCAGTTTGGGGCCGGTGGCAGCTCAGCCCCAGCATTTT.

In this sample, this clonotype turned up a few times. The CDR3 DNA sequence: TGCGCCAGCAGCTTTCCCTTCGGGAGGGCCACAGATACGCAGTATTTT. As protein: CASSFPFGRATDTQYF. The chain carries TRBV5-1 and TRBJ2-3, with TRBD2 identical over 8 bases. The CDR3 extends over 16 amino acids. Germline CDR1 and CDR2: SGHRS and YFSETQ. Losses at the gene ends were 2 bases for V and 2 bases for J; bases not matched to a gene: 7.